The 20 T cell receptor beta chains below all came from one sample that was sequenced in a study of OX40 agonist ivuxolimab in advanced cancers. The method was immunoSEQ multiplex PCR; TCRdb's version includes in-frame clones alone and lacks a portion of them. The sample contains tens of thousands of clones, roughly 84% of which appear only once. The sample here was CD4+ or CD8+ T cells sorted from blood, taken in a trial of the OX40 agonist ivuxolimab. These receptors all stem from an adult with an advanced solid tumor such as melanoma, head and neck, liver or kidney cancer.

V and J are TRBV6-5 and TRBJ1-4; D not resolved. Germline loops: CDR1 MNHEY, CDR2 SVGAGI. Trimming cost V 6 bases and J 4 bases, with 15 bases left between them. CDR3 length equals 15 residues. DNA for the CDR3: TGTGCCAGCAGGCCAGGTGTTGGGCATAATGAAAAACTGTTTTTT. Protein: CASRPGVGHNEKLFF.

This clone came up a few times. The chain is built from TRBV18 and TRBJ2-7; a possible D gene is TRBD2 (6 bases). Germline CDR1 and CDR2: KGHSH and LQKENI. The CDR3 consists of 14 residues. V lost 2 bases to trimming and J lost 1 base, with 9 bases between them. The chain's CDR3 is CASSPIRESYEQYF. CDR3 bases: TGTGCCAGCTCACCAATACGGGAGTCCTACGAGCAGTACTTC. The whole variable domain, remainder taken from reference TRBV18 and TRBJ2-7, is NAGVMQNPRHLVRRRGQEARLRCSPMKGHSHVYWYRQLPEEGLKFMVYLQKENIIDESGMPKERFSAEFPKEGPSILRIQQVVRGDSAAYFCASSPIRESYEQYFGPGTRLTVT.

This clone was seen more than once but under ten times. V usage is TRBV7-2 and J usage is TRBJ1-1; maybe TRBD1 (6 bases). The V end was cut by 1 base, the J end by 3 bases, with 12 bases between. The CDR3 sequence is 15 residues long. Germline CDR1 reads SGHTA; CDR2 reads FQGNSA. DNA for the CDR3: TGTGCCAGCAGCTTAGTATGGGGGGCGGACACTGAAGCTTTCTTT. Translation: CASSLVWGADTEAFF. The variable domain in full, with the rest retrieved from reference TRBV7-2 and TRBJ1-1, is GAGVSQSPSNKVTEKGKDVELRCDPISGHTALYWYRQSLGQGLEFLIYFQGNSAPDKSGLPSDRFSAERTGGSVSTLTIQRTQQEDSAVYLCASSLVWGADTEAFFGQGTRLTVV.

CDR3 sequence reads: CASSLKGQGIRSDTQYF. The CDR3 DNA reads TGTGCCAGCAGCTTAAAAGGGCAGGGGATACGGTCGGATACGCAGTATTTT. The V and J genes are TRBV7-3 and TRBJ2-3, with a weak D call TRBD1 (6 bases). The CDR3 contains 17 residues. The V end lost 1 base, the J end lost 6 bases, and 20 bases lay between the germline ends. Germline V gene lookup returns CDR1 SGHTA and CDR2 FQGTGA.

This clone was detected only a few times. This CDR3 is CASSSSVRGRQPQHF. CDR3 bases: TGTGCCAGCAGTTCCTCTGTAAGGGGCAGACAGCCCCAGCATTTT. The chain joins TRBV27 to TRBJ1-5; maybe TRBD1 (5 bases). There are 15 residues in the CDR3. Germline V gene data show CDR1 as MNHEY and CDR2 as SMNVEV (reference sequence). V was pared by 4 bases and J by 7 bases, with 17 bases between.

The CDR3 spells CASSPSTGGGNSPLHF. The DNA of the CDR3 is TGTGCCAGCAGCCCCTCGACAGGGGGTGGGAATTCACCCCTCCACTTT. The chain is built from TRBV7-9 and TRBJ1-6; TRBD1 matches at 9 bases. This CDR3 comprises 16 residues. Trimming removed 5 bases from V and 7 bases from J; junction bases left unmatched: 9. CDR1 and CDR2 from the germline V gene are SEHNR and FQNEAQ (reference sequence).

The V and J genes are TRBV6-5 and TRBJ2-7; no firm D call. The CDR3 runs 16 residues. V dropped 0 bases and J dropped 1 base, with 13 bases sitting between them. Germline loops: CDR1 MNHEY, CDR2 SVGAGI. Written as DNA, the CDR3 is TGTGCCAGCAGTTACTCGGCGATAATCGGATCCTACGAGCAGTACTTC. The encoded protein is CASSYSAIIGSYEQYF.

The rearrangement joins TRBV14 to TRBJ1-1; no definite D call. Trimming shortened V by 2 bases and J by 4 bases, and 14 bases separated the two germline ends. The CDR3 runs to 15 residues. The germline V gene has CDR1 SGHDN and CDR2 FVKESK. This CDR3 reads CASSQPIAGVTEAFF. The CDR3 DNA sequence: TGTGCCAGCAGCCAACCGATCGCCGGAGTCACTGAAGCTTTCTTT.

This chain uses TRBV11-2 with TRBJ1-6; D is perhaps TRBD1 (5 bases). The V gene's germline CDR1 is SGHAT and CDR2 FQNNGV. Trimming removed 5 bases from V and 7 bases from J, with 21 bases in between. The CDR3 is 17 amino acids. The CDR3 loop reads CASSTENQGEFNSPLHF. The CDR3 region has the DNA TGTGCCAGCAGCACCGAGAATCAGGGAGAGTTCAATTCACCCCTCCACTTT. Full variable domain (rest looked up from reference TRBV11-2 and TRBJ1-6): EAGVAQSPRYKIIEKRQSVAFWCNPISGHATLYWYQQILGQGPKLLIQFQNNGVVDDSQLPKDRFSAERLKGVDSTLKIQPAKLEDSAVYLCASSTENQGEFNSPLHFGNGTRLTVT.

This clone was observed a single time. The CDR3 bases are TGTGCCAGCAGCTTATACGAGAAGAGCACTGAAGCTTTCTTT. It codes for CASSLYEKSTEAFF. J is TRBJ1-1 and V is TRBV7-6; unclear D gene. Per germline, CDR1 SGHVS and CDR2 FNYEAQ. The length of the CDR3 is 14 residues. V shed 2 bases and J shed 4 bases, with 11 bases lying between them.

A few counts support this clone. The chain joins TRBV5-6 to TRBJ2-5, with D maybe TRBD2 (6 bases). Trimming shortened V by 4 bases and J by 5 bases, and 18 bases separated the two germline ends. This CDR3 has 15 residues. Germline loops: CDR1 SGHDT, CDR2 YYEEEE. CDR3 amino acids: CASSRRLDYRETQYF. Here the CDR3 DNA reads TGTGCCAGCAGCCGACGCCTGGACTATAGGGAGACCCAGTACTTC.

The chain has TRBV7-9 and TRBJ2-7; D may be TRBD2 (5 bases). The germline CDR1 and CDR2 sequences are SEHNR and FQNEAQ (reference sequence). The ends were cut back, 3 bases at V and 0 bases at J, with 12 bases in the middle. This CDR3 is 15 amino acids long. DNA of the CDR3: TGTGCCAGCAGCTTGGGAGCGGCAAACTCCTACGAGCAGTACTTC. Translating it yields CASSLGAANSYEQYF.

The V gene is TRBV11-3, the J gene TRBJ2-1, with D possibly being TRBD2 (5 bases). CDR1 and CDR2 (germline): SGHNT, YENEEA. Trimming took off 3 bases at V and 10 bases at J, with 7 bases between the two ends. The CDR3 runs 11 residues. The CDR3 protein is CASSFRGEQFF. The DNA of the CDR3 is TGTGCCAGCAGCTTCAGAGGGGAGCAGTTCTTC. The entire variable domain, with the rest obtained from reference TRBV11-3 and TRBJ2-1, is as follows: EAGVVQSPRYKIIEKKQPVAFWCNPISGHNTLYWYLQNLGQGPELLIRYENEEAVDDSQLPKDRFSAERLKGVDSTLKIQPAELGDSAVYLCASSFRGEQFFGPGTRLTVL.

The chain links TRBV6-6 to TRBJ1-1, with D unclear. V gave up 6 bases and J gave up 12 bases, with 5 bases separating them. The CDR3 is 8 residues long. CDR1 is MNHNY and CDR2 is SVGAGI in the germline V gene (reference sequence). The CDR3 loop is CASRVTFF. In DNA form, the CDR3 reads TGTGCCAGCAGGGTAACTTTCTTT.

The rearrangement uses TRBV15 and TRBJ2-7; TRBD2 matches at 10 bases. The trim removed 5 bases at V and 7 bases at J, leaving 8 bases unmatched. The CDR3 sequence is 14 residues long. Germline V gene data show CDR1 as LNHNV and CDR2 as YYDKDF (reference sequence). The chain's CDR3 is CATSSQGLAREQYF. In DNA, the CDR3 is TGTGCCACCAGCTCCCAGGGACTAGCGAGGGAGCAGTACTTC.

The chain uses TRBV11-1 and TRBJ1-1; 9 bases fit TRBD1. From germline, CDR1 is SGHAT and CDR2 FQDESV (reference sequence). The CDR3 is 17 amino acids. The junction had 15 bases not matched to a gene; V was cut back by 0 bases and J by 10 bases. CDR3 coding DNA: TGTGCCAGCAGCTTAGCCGGGGGACAGGGAGAGGGCCCACGAGCTTTCTTT. Translated, it gives CASSLAGGQGEGPRAFF. Based on the CDR3 plus reference TRBV11-1 and TRBJ1-1, the full variable domain is EAEVAQSPRYKITEKSQAVAFWCDPISGHATLYWYRQILGQGPELLVQFQDESVVDDSQLPKDRFSAERLKGVDSTLKIQPAELGDSAMYLCASSLAGGQGEGPRAFFGQGTRLTVV.

The chain is built from TRBV4-1 and TRBJ1-2; 12 nucleotides match TRBD1. The CDR3 contains 15 residues. The germline gives CDR1 MGHRA, CDR2 YSYEKL. The junction had 5 bases not matched to a gene; V was cut back by 3 bases and J by 6 bases. The CDR3 DNA reads as TGCGCCAGCAGCCACGGGACAGGGGGCGTTGATGGCTACACCTTC. Translating it yields CASSHGTGGVDGYTF.

V is TRBV2 and J is TRBJ2-7; TRBD1 aligns across 8 bases. The CDR3 runs 17 residues. Germline CDR1 is SNHLY and CDR2 is FYNNEI. Unmatched junction bases numbered 17, after V lost 9 bases and J lost 1 base. As DNA, the CDR3 is TGTGCCAGTCTTCCCAGACAGGGGAAAATAGGGTCCTACGAGCAGTACTTC. This encodes CASLPRQGKIGSYEQYF.

This sequence joins TRBV7-9 and TRBJ1-4; the match to TRBD1 covers 10 bases. In germline, CDR1 is SEHNR, CDR2 FQNEAQ (reference sequence). The CDR3 consists of 18 residues. V was clipped by 4 bases and J by 4 bases; unmatched bases: 12. The CDR3 DNA reads TGTGCCAGCAGCTACCGACAGGGGACAGGGGCTATTAATGAAAAACTGTTTTTT. The encoded protein is CASSYRQGTGAINEKLFF.

The rearrangement joins TRBV5-4 to TRBJ2-7; a weak D match, TRBD1 (5 bases). This CDR3 has 16 residues. The germline CDR1 and CDR2 sequences are SGHNT and YYREEE (reference sequence). Trimming removed 4 bases from V and 0 bases from J, with 17 bases in between. The chain's CDR3 is CASSVGHGYPSYEQYF. Written as DNA, the CDR3 is TGTGCCAGCAGCGTGGGGCACGGGTATCCCTCCTACGAGCAGTACTTC.